Described below is a single T cell receptor beta chain sequence and its context. This record comes from a study of blood T cell repertoires in COVID-19. The repertoire was sequenced with immunoSEQ multiplex PCR; TCRdb's copy has only in-frame clones and lacks some. This table holds a few hundred thousand clones, roughly 84% found once. V lost 2 bases and J 8 bases, leaving 9 bases between the germline ends. CDR3 length: 12 residues. The sample was peripheral blood. The clonotype was recovered from a woman older than 75 with acute or convalescent COVID-19. The chain carries TRBV12-3 or TRBV12-4 and TRBJ1-2, with D maybe TRBD1 (5 bases). The CDR3 nucleotides read TGTGCCAGCAGTTTACGACAGAGCGGCTACACCTTC. Its protein product is CASSLRQSGYTF.